The 31 T cell receptor beta chains below come from one sample, sequenced in a study of CD8+CD57+ T cells in acquired aplastic anemia. Genomic DNA served as template for TCR beta VDJ and CDR3 profiling. TCRdb ran MiXCR on the reads and lists one entry per CDR3 protein. The sample records around 230,000 distinct CDR3 sequences, 61% being singletons. The specimen sequenced was sorted CD4+, CD8+, or CD8+CD57+ T cells (not recorded which) from PBMCs. These receptors all come from a human donor in good health.

The chain carries TRBV7-8 and TRBJ2-7; D gene unclear. Germline V CDR1 and CDR2: SGHVS, FQNEAQ. The CDR3 loop spans 13 amino acids. V was clipped by 5 bases and J by 7 bases, with 15 bases between them. In DNA form, the CDR3 reads TGTGCCAGCAGCCCCGAGGCGTATTGGGAGCAGTACTTC. Protein: CASSPEAYWEQYF. The complete variable domain, with remaining parts taken from reference TRBV7-8 and TRBJ2-7, reads GAGVSQSPRYKVAKRGQDVALRCDPISGHVSLFWYQQALGQGPEFLTYFQNEAQLDKSGLPSDRFFAERPEGSVSTLKIQRTQQEDSAVYLCASSPEAYWEQYFGPGTRLTVT.

This chain uses TRBV2 with TRBJ2-2; 10 positions match TRBD1. V gave up 8 bases and J gave up 5 bases; unmatched junction bases: 8. The CDR3 consists of 15 residues. CDR1 SNHLY and CDR2 FYNNEI come from the germline V gene. CDR3 in amino acids: CASQTGTGVTGELFF. CDR3 nucleotides: TGTGCCAGCCAGACCGGGACAGGGGTAACCGGGGAGCTGTTTTTT.

The chain has TRBV10-3 and TRBJ1-2; no definite D call. V lost 0 bases and J 7 bases, leaving 18 bases between the germline ends. The germline V gene encodes CDR1 ENHRY and CDR2 SYGVKD. The CDR3 is made up of 16 amino acids. This chain's CDR3 is CAISESGKASSFGYTF. In DNA, the CDR3 is TGTGCCATCAGTGAGTCCGGCAAGGCATCGTCTTTTGGCTACACCTTC.

The rearrangement joins TRBV2 to TRBJ2-7; D gene ambiguous. The CDR3 contains 14 residues. The V and J ends lost 5 bases and 4 bases respectively, with 15 bases between them. Germline values: CDR1 SNHLY, CDR2 FYNNEI. The CDR3 sequence: CASSITSSAYEQYF. Written as DNA, the CDR3 is TGTGCCAGCAGTATCACCTCTAGTGCTTACGAGCAGTACTTC.

The chain recombines TRBV6-1 with TRBJ1-1; D is ambiguous. The CDR3 length is 10 residues. The germline V gene encodes CDR1 MNHNS and CDR2 SASEGT. With 0 bases removed from V and 8 bases from J, the gap between germline ends came to 1 base. CDR3 protein: CASSEAEAFF. In DNA, the CDR3 is TGTGCCAGCAGTGAAGCGGAAGCTTTCTTT.

The CDR3 here is CASRSPDSLKAGTDTQYF. CDR3 nucleotide sequence: TGTGCCAGCAGATCTCCCGACAGCCTGAAAGCCGGCACAGATACGCAGTATTTT. The rearrangement uses TRBV28 and TRBJ2-3; a possible D gene is TRBD1 (5 bases). Trimming left V 6 bases short and J 1 base short, with 23 bases between. The germline gives CDR1 MDHEN, CDR2 SYDVKM. CDR3 size: 18 residues.

For this clonotype: Sequence at one end of the junction differs from germline and may be a read error. The V gene is TRBV7-8, the J gene TRBJ2-1; TRBD2 agrees at 9 bases. In germline, CDR1 is SGHVS, CDR2 FQNEAQ. The length of the CDR3 is 16 residues. The CDR3 loop is CASSSFSGGSYNEQFF. For the CDR3, the DNA is TGCGCCAGCAGCTCCTTTAGCGGGGGCTCCTACAATGAGCAGTTCTTC.

This clonotype was detected ten times or more. The genes are TRBV7-9 and TRBJ1-2; weak D call: TRBD1 (5 bases). CDR1 SEHNR and CDR2 FQNEAQ come from the germline V gene (reference sequence). The CDR3 is made up of 13 amino acids. V gave up 5 bases and J gave up 2 bases, with 9 bases separating them. The CDR3 region is CASSLQENYGYTF. DNA of the CDR3: TGTGCCAGCAGCCTACAGGAGAACTATGGCTACACCTTC.

The V and J genes are TRBV2 and TRBJ2-3; D is possibly TRBD1 or TRBD2 (5 bases each). The germline V gene has CDR1 SNHLY and CDR2 FYNNEI. Trimming left V 6 bases short and J 1 base short, with 14 bases between. The CDR3 is made up of 15 amino acids. The CDR3 region has the DNA TGTGCCAGCAGGCCCCAGGGACGAGGCACAGATACGCAGTATTTT. As protein: CASRPQGRGTDTQYF.

The genes are TRBV20-1 and TRBJ2-3; D possibly corresponds to TRBD2 (6 bases). The ends were cut back, 4 bases at V and 1 base at J, with 21 bases in the middle. Germline V gene lookup returns CDR1 DFQATT and CDR2 SNEGSKA (reference sequence). This CDR3 comprises 17 residues. The CDR3: CSANFPERVYRTDTQYF. DNA for the CDR3: TGCAGTGCTAATTTCCCGGAGCGGGTTTACCGCACAGATACGCAGTATTTT.

There are many counts of this clonotype. This chain uses TRBV5-8 with TRBJ2-3; tentative D call: TRBD2 (5 bases). The CDR3 extends over 16 amino acids. V was cut by 4 bases and J by 5 bases, with 20 bases left in between. The germline V gene encodes CDR1 SGHTS and CDR2 YDEGEE. CDR3 sequence reads: CASSDLAGLTQDTQYF. In nucleotides, the CDR3 is TGTGCCAGCAGCGACCTAGCAGGCCTCACACAAGATACGCAGTATTTT.

This clonotype came up many times. The chain carries TRBV19 and TRBJ2-7, with D hard to call. The CDR3 sequence is 12 residues long. The V gene lost 6 bases and the J gene lost 3 bases, with 9 bases spanning the gap. CDR1 LNHDA and CDR2 SQIVND come from the germline V gene (reference sequence). The CDR3 reads CASSYDNYEQYF. For the CDR3, the DNA is TGTGCCAGTAGCTACGACAACTACGAGCAGTACTTC.

The sample holds many counts of this clonotype. This chain links TRBV9 with TRBJ2-7; D remains ambiguous. The germline gives CDR1 SGDLS, CDR2 YYNGEE. Trimming pared 4 bases from V and 4 bases from J, leaving 18 bases between. The CDR3 is 15 amino acids. This CDR3 reads CASSSLRSRYYEQYF. In DNA, the CDR3 is TGTGCCAGCAGCTCACTCAGGAGCAGATATTACGAGCAGTACTTC.

The rearrangement links TRBV20-1 to TRBJ2-5; D gene uncertain. Trimming pared 5 bases from V and 0 bases from J, leaving 13 bases between. The CDR3 extends over 14 amino acids. CDR1 and CDR2 (germline): DFQATT, SNEGSKA (reference sequence). CDR3 loop: CSAPGEPDQETQYF. The CDR3 coding sequence is TGCAGTGCTCCAGGCGAGCCCGACCAAGAGACCCAGTACTTC.

The rearrangement uses TRBV7-6 and TRBJ2-2, with a weak D call TRBD2 (5 bases). The CDR3 is 13 amino acids. V was shortened by 2 bases and J by 11 bases, with 12 bases between the two germline ends. Germline-derived CDR1 and CDR2 are SGHVS and FNYEAQ. CDR3 in amino acids: CASSLLRDPELFF. The DNA of the CDR3 is TGTGCCAGCAGCTTACTCCGGGATCCAGAGCTGTTTTTT.

This clonotype was seen ten or more times. This CDR3 is CASSIDLWGEQYF. The CDR3 DNA reads as TGTGCCAGTAGTATAGATCTATGGGGCGAGCAGTACTTC. The chain uses TRBV19 and TRBJ2-7; D gene uncertain. CDR1 is LNHDA and CDR2 is SQIVND in the germline V gene (reference sequence). CDR3 length equals 13 residues. V lost 0 bases to trimming and J lost 6 bases, with 9 bases between them.

This clonotype has at least ten counts. The rearrangement uses TRBV5-1 and TRBJ1-1; D is possibly TRBD1 (5 bases). Germline CDR1 SGHRS, CDR2 YFSETQ. The V end was cut by 3 bases, the J end by 4 bases, with 25 bases between. The CDR3 is made up of 18 amino acids. The CDR3 here is CASSYHGVGRSRFTEAFF. The DNA for the CDR3 is TGCGCCAGCAGCTACCATGGGGTGGGACGGTCACGGTTCACTGAAGCTTTCTTT.

The chain employs TRBV5-8 and TRBJ2-7, with D maybe TRBD1 (6 bases). With 4 bases removed from V and 2 bases from J, the gap between germline ends came to 10 bases. Germline V gene data show CDR1 as SGHTS and CDR2 as YDEGEE. CDR3 length: 13 residues. This CDR3 reads CASSHRVAYEQYF. The CDR3 DNA follows: TGTGCCAGCAGCCACAGGGTAGCCTACGAGCAGTACTTC. Variable domain in full (rest from reference TRBV5-8 and TRBJ2-7): EAGVTQSPTHLIKTRGQQATLRCSPISGHTSVYWYQQALGLGLQFLLWYDEGEERNRGNFPPRFSGRQFPNYSSELNVNALELEDSALYLCASSHRVAYEQYFGPGTRLTVT.

This clonotype was picked up many times. V usage is TRBV27 and J usage is TRBJ2-7, with D perhaps matching TRBD1 (6 bases). Germline V lookup: CDR1 MNHEY, CDR2 SMNVEV (reference sequence). CDR3 length: 13 amino acids. The V end lost 4 bases, the J end lost 4 bases, and 11 bases lay between the germline ends. CDR3 sequence reads: CASSSPGAYEQYF. In DNA, the CDR3 is TGTGCCAGCAGTTCCCCAGGGGCTTACGAGCAGTACTTC.

This clonotype was detected a few times. DNA for the CDR3: TGTGCCACCAGTTCGGGAGAGACCCAGTACTTC. Amino acids: CATSSGETQYF. This chain uses TRBV24-1 with TRBJ2-5; D is undetermined. The CDR3 spans 11 residues. Germline-derived CDR1 and CDR2 are KGHDR and SFDVKD. Trimming stripped 6 bases from V and 4 bases from J, with 5 bases between.

In this sample, this clonotype turned up a few times. The CDR3 DNA is TGTGCCAGCAGTTTAAACAGATGGAATGAGCAGTTCTTC. This encodes CASSLNRWNEQFF. This chain uses TRBV12-3 or TRBV12-4 with TRBJ2-1; D uncertain. The length of the CDR3 is 13 residues. V shed 2 bases and J shed 7 bases, with 9 bases lying between them.

A remark on this clonotype: A read error may account for a junction end that differs from germline. The V and J genes are TRBV7-6 and TRBJ2-2, with D possibly matching TRBD1 (5 bases). Germline values: CDR1 SGHVS, CDR2 FNYEAQ. The CDR3 is 14 residues long. CDR3 in amino acids: CASSFARDTGELFF. The CDR3 nucleotides read TGTGCTAGCAGCTTTGCCAGGGACACCGGGGAGCTGTTTTTT.

This sequence joins TRBV7-9 and TRBJ2-7; TRBD1 aligns across 7 bases. V lost 1 base and J lost 2; bases outside the gene matches: 8. The CDR3 loop spans 16 amino acids. Germline V lookup: CDR1 SEHNR, CDR2 FQNEAQ (reference sequence). The CDR3, as DNA: TGTGCCAGCAGCTTAGACAGGGACAGCTTCCCCTACGAGCAGTACTTC. Residues: CASSLDRDSFPYEQYF.

This clonotype has more than one count but fewer than ten. The rearrangement uses TRBV7-2 and TRBJ1-1; D possibly corresponds to TRBD1 (6 bases). Trimming took off 5 bases at V and 0 bases at J, with 25 bases between the two ends. CDR3 length equals 19 residues. The V gene's germline CDR1 is SGHTA and CDR2 FQGNSA. DNA for the CDR3: TGTGCCAGCAGCCGTAGAGAGGTGTCGGGGGGCCCCTTGAACACTGAAGCTTTCTTT. This translates into CASSRREVSGGPLNTEAFF.

In this sample, this clonotype turned up once. The chain carries TRBV20-1 and TRBJ1-1; 11 positions agree with TRBD1. The CDR3 totals 13 residues. Trimming cost V 5 bases and J 5 bases; bases outside gene matches: 4. Germline values: CDR1 DFQATT, CDR2 SNEGSKA (reference sequence). The CDR3, as DNA: TGCAGTGCTCGGGGACAGGGGGAAACTGAAGCTTTCTTT. Its protein is CSARGQGETEAFF.

This rearrangement joins TRBV7-7 to TRBJ1-5; tentative D call: TRBD1 (6 bases). V was trimmed by 4 bases and J by 5 bases, leaving 9 bases between them. Germline lookup yields CDR1 SSHAT and CDR2 FNYEAQ (reference sequence). This CDR3 has 13 residues. CDR3 in DNA: TGTGCCAGCAGCTCCCGACAGGATCAGCCCCAGCATTTT. Amino acids: CASSSRQDQPQHF.

The J gene is TRBJ1-3, the V gene TRBV7-8; 8 bases fit TRBD1. V trimming: 7 bases; J trimming: 2 bases; junction bases outside the gene matches: 4. The CDR3 length is 14 residues. Germline V lookup: CDR1 SGHVS, CDR2 FQNEAQ. The CDR3 sequence is CASTNRGTGNTIYF. Here the CDR3 DNA reads TGTGCCAGCACTAACAGGGGGACTGGAAACACCATATATTTT.

Points on this clonotype: The CDR3 does not end in the conserved phenylalanine or tryptophan, so this is likely a read error. The limits of the CDR3 on the DNA are not certain, so only TCRdb's listed CDR3 is given. The chain has TRBV7-8 and TRBJ1-5; the table's D call TRBD1 went unverified against the DNA. Termini included, the CDR3 measures 11 amino acids. Germline loops: CDR1 SGHVS, CDR2 FQNEAQ. CDR3 loop: CASSLTSGTGQ.

The chain couples TRBV9 to TRBJ2-5; D may be TRBD2 (6 bases). The CDR3 is made up of 14 amino acids. Trimming stripped 5 bases from V and 5 bases from J, with 16 bases between. The germline gives CDR1 SGDLS, CDR2 YYNGEE. As DNA, the CDR3 is TGTGCCAGCAGTCACTACGGGGGTTGGGAGACCCAGTACTTC. This gives the protein CASSHYGGWETQYF.

The CDR3 DNA is TGTGCCAGCACCCCGGGACTAGGGAGCTACGAGCAGTACTTC. Translating gives CASTPGLGSYEQYF. V gene TRBV12-3 or TRBV12-4 combines with J gene TRBJ2-7, with 8 nucleotides matching TRBD2. The CDR3 is 14 amino acids. Trimming at V came to 7 bases and at J to 3 bases, leaving 8 bases not matched to a gene.

This clonotype was detected many times. J is TRBJ2-3 and V is TRBV7-9, with D perhaps TRBD1 or TRBD2 (5 bases each). CDR3 size: 14 residues. V was cut by 7 bases and J by 6 bases, with 17 bases left in between. CDR1 is SEHNR and CDR2 is FQNEAQ in the germline V gene (reference sequence). For the CDR3, the DNA is TGTGCCAGCAAACGTAATATGGGGGACGATACGCAGTATTTT. Protein product: CASKRNMGDDTQYF.